Listed below are T cell receptor beta chains from one sample, sequenced in a study of T cell responses to AZD1222 COVID-19 vaccine. Profiling relied on immunoSEQ multiplex PCR, and the TCRdb table lists in-frame clones only, not all of them. The sample lists 150,000 to 200,000 clones, about nine tenths occurring once. Sequenced material: peripheral blood, taken on day 0 of AZD1222 vaccination. The origin of the receptors is an adult in good health. Both conserved end residues are part of each CDR3. The order of the fields is clone size, V gene, J gene, D gene, CDR3 DNA, CDR3 protein. D genes are given only for firm matches. Size is stated for part of the rows, as once, few or many counts, or as a class when the clone is expanded.

>-|TRBV30|TRBJ1-6|-
TGTGCCTGGGGTCTCGGTTGGGGGAATTCACCCCTCCACTTT
CAWGLGWGNSPLHF
>-|TRBV5-6|TRBJ1-1|-
TGTGCCAGCAGCGCTTACAGATACAACACTGAAGCTTTCTTT
CASSAYRYNTEAFF
>-|TRBV18|TRBJ1-5|-
TGTGCCAGCTCACCACCAGGGATAACCACCTTTAGCAATCAGCCCCAGCATTTT
CASSPPGITTFSNQPQHF
>-|TRBV6-1|TRBJ2-2|-
TGTGCCAGCAGTGAACGGCCAAATACGAACACCGGGGAGCTGTTTTTT
CASSERPNTNTGELFF
>once|TRBV27|TRBJ2-7|-
TGTGCCAGCAGTCCCCGGCGGTTCTCCTACGAGCAGTACTTC
CASSPRRFSYEQYF
>-|TRBV6-1|TRBJ1-5|TRBD1
TGTGCCAGCAGTGAAGATTCAGGGGGAGGATATAGCAATCAGCCCCAGCATTTT
CASSEDSGGGYSNQPQHF
>-|TRBV6-6|TRBJ1-1|-
TGTGCCACCGGGAAACAGGGCAGAGGGGCTTTCTTT
CATGKQGRGAFF
>-|TRBV5-6|TRBJ1-2|TRBD1
TGTGCCAGCAGCCCGGACAGGGGGCTCAAAGTTGCTGGCTACACCTTC
CASSPDRGLKVAGYTF
>-|TRBV6-1|TRBJ2-5|-
TGTGCCAGCAGTGAAAGAGGGAGGGGGTGGAGGAAAGAGACCCAGTACTTC
CASSERGRGWRKETQYF
>-|TRBV2|TRBJ1-1|-
TGTGCCAGCAGGCAAGGGACCCAGAACACTGAAGCTTTCTTT
CASRQGTQNTEAFF
>-|TRBV19|TRBJ1-1|-
TGTGCCAGTAGGATAGCCCCAGGGGAAGCTTTCTTT
CASRIAPGEAFF
>-|TRBV6-5|TRBJ1-2|-
TGTGCCAGCAGTTACTCTCGGGGGGCGCATGGCTACACCTTC
CASSYSRGAHGYTF
>-|TRBV28|TRBJ1-3|-
TGTGCCAGCAGCCCCCCTGGAAACACCATATATTTT
CASSPPGNTIYF
>-|TRBV7-8|TRBJ2-3|-
TGTGCCAGCAGCTTAGTATCTAGCACAGATACGCAGTATTTT
CASSLVSSTDTQYF
>-|TRBV28|TRBJ2-1|TRBD1
TGTGCCAGCAGTTTATGGCGGCAGGGGGAATACAATGAGCAGTTCTTC
CASSLWRQGEYNEQFF
>once|TRBV3-1/TRBV3-2|TRBJ1-2|-
TGTGCCAGCAGCCAAGATGGGGTTAACTATGGCTACACCTTC
CASSQDGVNYGYTF
>-|TRBV5-6|TRBJ1-4|-
TGTGCCAGCAGCGGGGGACGAAGGGCGGAAAAACTGTTTTTT
CASSGGRRAEKLFF
>-|TRBV15|TRBJ2-7|-
TGTGCCACCAGCAGAGATAGTAGGCAGGGCTACGAGCAGTACTTC
CATSRDSRQGYEQYF
>-|TRBV19|TRBJ2-7|-
TGTGCCAGTAGTATTGGAGGGGAGAGAACCTACGAGCAGTACTTC
CASSIGGERTYEQYF
>once|TRBV11-2|TRBJ1-1|-
TGTGCCAGCAGCTTAGTGGGTACTGAAGCTTTCTTT
CASSLVGTEAFF
>few|TRBV7-2|TRBJ1-5|-
TGTGCCAGCAGCTATGATAGCAATCAGCCCCAGCATTTT
CASSYDSNQPQHF
>once|TRBV6-6|TRBJ1-2|-
TGTGCCAGCAGTGAGACTATATATGGCTACACCTTC
CASSETIYGYTF
>-|TRBV19|TRBJ1-3|-
TGTGCCAGTAGTATAGATCCCATCTTCTCTGGAAACACCATATATTTT
CASSIDPIFSGNTIYF
>-|TRBV4-3|TRBJ2-2|TRBD2
TGCGCCAGCAGCCATGCTGGGACTAGAAACACCGGGGAGCTGTTTTTT
CASSHAGTRNTGELFF
>-|TRBV3-1/TRBV3-2|TRBJ2-2|-
TGTGCCAGCAGCCAACCGGTTTCCACCGGGGAGCTGTTTTTT
CASSQPVSTGELFF
>few|TRBV7-9|TRBJ1-5|-
TGTGCCAGCAGCTTAGACAATCAGCCCCAGCATTTT
CASSLDNQPQHF
>-|TRBV29-1|TRBJ1-1|-
TGCAGCGTTGCGTACAGACTGAACACTGAAGCTTTCTTT
CSVAYRLNTEAFF
>-|TRBV7-9|TRBJ1-1|-
TGTGCCAGCAGCTTAGGGAATTCGGGCACTGAAGCTTTCTTT
CASSLGNSGTEAFF
>-|TRBV7-2|TRBJ2-3|-
TGTGCCAGCAGCTTTGGCCTTCCCTACACAGATACGCAGTATTTT
CASSFGLPYTDTQYF
>-|TRBV6-5|TRBJ1-3|TRBD1
TGTGCCAGCAGGCCCGGGACAGCTGGAAACACCATATATTTT
CASRPGTAGNTIYF
>-|TRBV2|TRBJ2-1|TRBD2
TGTGCCATCGCTCTTGGGACTAGCGGGGGGCAAGATGAGCAGTTCTTC
CAIALGTSGGQDEQFF
>-|TRBV12-3/TRBV12-4|TRBJ2-7|TRBD2
TGTGCCAGCAGCCCGCGGGGGGGCTACGAGCAGTACTTC
CASSPRGGYEQYF
>-|TRBV30|TRBJ1-2|TRBD1
TGTGCCTGGTCTAGACAGGGAGTGGAGAAAACTAACTATGGCTACACCTTC
CAWSRQGVEKTNYGYTF
>-|TRBV6-5|TRBJ2-1|TRBD1
TGTGCCAGCAGTTATGACAGGGGGCGGTCCTACAATGAGCAGTTCTTC
CASSYDRGRSYNEQFF
>-|TRBV6-5|TRBJ2-7|-
TGTGCCAGCAAGGACAGTGGGGCCTCCTACGAGCAGTACTTC
CASKDSGASYEQYF
>-|TRBV10-2|TRBJ1-4|-
TGCGCCAGCAGTGGAGTAGGGGTCGAAAAACTGTTTTTT
CASSGVGVEKLFF
>-|TRBV2|TRBJ1-5|-
TGTGCCAGCAGTGGGGAGAAATATAGCAATCAGCCCCAGCATTTT
CASSGEKYSNQPQHF
>-|TRBV5-1|TRBJ2-1|-
TGCGCCAGCAGCTCCGGACTGGTCCTTGGGAATGAGCAGTTCTTC
CASSSGLVLGNEQFF
>-|TRBV7-2|TRBJ1-2|-
TGTGCCGGTAGAGGGGCTAATAACTATGGCTACACCTTC
CAGRGANNYGYTF
>-|TRBV5-1|TRBJ1-3|-
TGCGCCAGCAGCTTGGGTGGAAACACCATATATTTT
CASSLGGNTIYF
>-|TRBV9|TRBJ2-1|TRBD2
TGTGCCAGCAGCCTTCTCCCGGGACTAGCGGGGGGCCCCGGTGAGCAGTTCTTC
CASSLLPGLAGGPGEQFF
>-|TRBV28|TRBJ1-2|-
TGTGCCAGCAGTTCGGACGGGAGTTATGGCTACACCTTC
CASSSDGSYGYTF
>-|TRBV20-1|TRBJ2-1|-
TGCAGTGCTAGTGCCTTAGGGCGGAGCTCCTACAATGAGCAGTTCTTC
CSASALGRSSYNEQFF
>-|TRBV5-8|TRBJ1-3|TRBD1
TGTGCCAGCAGCTACAGGGGGATAATTGGAAACACCATATATTTT
CASSYRGIIGNTIYF